The next 25 T cell receptor beta chains were all read from a single sample in a study of control samples from healthy donors and cancer patients. The repertoire was sequenced with immunoSEQ multiplex PCR; TCRdb's copy has only in-frame clones and lacks some. Of 100,000 to 150,000 clones listed, around 93% were seen once; the top ten hold roughly 1.9%. The sequenced material came from blood. Source of these receptors: a woman between 50 and 59 years old in good health.

This chain uses TRBV28 with TRBJ2-2; 12 bases are shared with TRBD2. CDR1 is MDHEN and CDR2 is SYDVKM in the germline V gene. This CDR3 is built from 20 residues. V was pared by 3 bases and J by 3 bases, with 14 bases of the junction left unmatched. CDR3 region: CASSFVEGLAGERYTGELFF. The DNA of the CDR3 is TGTGCCAGCAGTTTTGTTGAGGGACTAGCGGGCGAAAGGTACACCGGGGAGCTGTTTTTT.

The chain joins TRBV19 to TRBJ1-5, with no clear D. CDR1 is LNHDA and CDR2 is SQIVND in the germline V gene (reference sequence). The CDR3 is 12 amino acids. Between the trimmed V and J ends, which lost 5 bases and 5 bases, there was a span of 7 bases. Written as DNA, the CDR3 is TGTGCCAGTAGTCGGCAGGATCAGCCCCAGCATTTT. It translates to CASSRQDQPQHF. Drawing the rest from reference TRBV19 and TRBJ1-5, the complete variable domain is DGGITQSPKYLFRKEGQNVTLSCEQNLNHDAMYWYRQDPGQGLRLIYYSQIVNDFQKGDIAEGYSVSREKKESFPLTVTSAQKNPTAFYLCASSRQDQPQHFGDGTRLSIL.

J is TRBJ2-1 and V is TRBV7-9, with 7 bases aligning to TRBD2. V was clipped by 8 bases and J by 4 bases; unmatched bases: 5. CDR1 is SEHNR and CDR2 is FQNEAQ in the germline V gene (reference sequence). This CDR3 has 13 residues. The CDR3 loop reads CASGRDVYNEQFF. The CDR3 bases are TGTGCCAGCGGGAGGGACGTGTACAATGAGCAGTTCTTC.

The chain combines TRBV3-1 (or the pseudogene TRBV3-2) with TRBJ1-2, with TRBD1 as a possible D gene (6 bases). V gave up 4 bases and J gave up 4 bases, with 10 bases separating them. This CDR3 is built from 13 residues. Germline CDR1 and CDR2: LGHDT and YNNKEL (reference sequence). The CDR3 bases are TGTGCCAGCAGCCTCCTACAGGGCTATGGCTACACCTTC. Encoded protein: CASSLLQGYGYTF.

This clone was seen only once. The V call is TRBV7-8, the J call TRBJ2-7, with 13 bases lining up with TRBD2. CDR1 is SGHVS and CDR2 is FQNEAQ in the germline V gene. This CDR3 contains 18 residues. V was clipped by 5 bases and J by 3 bases; unmatched bases: 13. Written as DNA, the CDR3 is TGTGCCAGCAGCCATCCCACTAGCGGGGGGGGGAAAGTCTACGAGCAGTACTTC. Translated, it gives CASSHPTSGGGKVYEQYF.

The chain recombines TRBV29-1 with TRBJ2-7, with D possibly being TRBD1 or TRBD2 (5 bases each). V was trimmed by 5 bases and J by 9 bases, leaving 17 bases between them. Germline V gene lookup returns CDR1 SQVTM and CDR2 ANQGSEA. The CDR3 is made up of 12 amino acids. The CDR3 region has the DNA TGCAGCGTTTACGTAACGGGGCCGGGGCAGTACTTC. Its protein is CSVYVTGPGQYF.

This chain uses TRBV6-5 with TRBJ2-1; 12 bases match TRBD2. Germline trimming cut 4 bases from V and 7 bases from J; bases unmatched to any gene: 8. The CDR3 has 16 residues. CDR1 is MNHEY and CDR2 is SVGAGI in the germline V gene. This CDR3 reads CASSFATSGSGNEQFF. The CDR3 DNA reads as TGTGCCAGCAGTTTTGCGACTAGCGGGAGCGGGAATGAGCAGTTCTTC.

The chain recombines TRBV11-2 with TRBJ2-5, with no clear D. Trimming pared 0 bases from V and 10 bases from J, leaving 6 bases between. CDR1 is SGHAT, CDR2 FQNNGV, per germline. This CDR3 is 11 amino acids long. CDR3 in amino acids: CASSLDRLQYF. DNA of the CDR3: TGTGCCAGCAGCTTAGATCGGCTCCAGTACTTC.

The chain combines TRBV2 with TRBJ1-6; the D is unclear. V was clipped by 8 bases and J by 0 bases, with 11 bases between them. The germline gives CDR1 SNHLY, CDR2 FYNNEI. The CDR3 length is 15 residues. The CDR3 is CASGLQASYNSPLHF. The CDR3 DNA follows: TGTGCCAGCGGTCTGCAGGCCTCCTATAATTCACCCCTCCACTTT.

V and J are TRBV28 and TRBJ1-2, with D perhaps TRBD1 (6 bases). V shed 6 bases and J shed 2 bases, with 13 bases lying between them. The CDR3 contains 14 residues. In germline, CDR1 is MDHEN, CDR2 SYDVKM. The CDR3 reads CASSLDRTNYGYTF. The CDR3 DNA reads as TGTGCCAGCAGCCTGGACAGAACCAACTATGGCTACACCTTC.

The chain carries TRBV5-1 and TRBJ2-5; 7 bases are a match to TRBD2. The CDR3 extends over 15 amino acids. After removal of 4 bases from V and 5 bases from J, the junction contained 11 bases not matched to a gene. CDR1 is SGHRS, CDR2 YFSETQ, per germline. CDR3: CASSAGAGWVETQYF. The DNA for the CDR3 is TGCGCCAGCAGCGCTGGAGCGGGATGGGTTGAGACCCAGTACTTC.

This clone was seen only once. The chain has TRBV14 and TRBJ1-1, with D uncertain. The CDR3 totals 14 residues. The germline V gene encodes CDR1 SGHDN and CDR2 FVKESK. Trimming left V 5 bases short and J 4 bases short, with 14 bases between. CDR3 in amino acids: CASSSDLPGTEAFF. DNA of the CDR3: TGTGCCAGCAGCTCTGACCTACCGGGCACTGAAGCTTTCTTT.

The V gene is TRBV5-1, the J gene TRBJ1-2; 11 bases are shared with TRBD1. CDR1 SGHRS and CDR2 YFSETQ come from the germline V gene. V lost 0 bases and J lost 5; bases outside the gene matches: 3. CDR3 length equals 15 residues. This CDR3 is CASSLEGTGGYGYTF. CDR3 sequence (DNA): TGCGCCAGCAGCTTGGAGGGGACAGGGGGATATGGCTACACCTTC.

CDR3 amino acids: CAIREGLADSYEQYF. Here the CDR3 DNA reads TGTGCCATCAGGGAAGGACTAGCGGACTCCTACGAGCAGTACTTC. V and J are TRBV10-3 and TRBJ2-7, with 10 bases that match TRBD2. CDR1 and CDR2 from the germline V gene are ENHRY and SYGVKD. The CDR3 sequence is 15 residues long. J gave up 0 bases and V 6 bases, and 5 bases lay outside the gene matches.

The chain uses TRBV4-1 and TRBJ1-3, with 9 bases matching TRBD1. Germline V gene lookup returns CDR1 MGHRA and CDR2 YSYEKL. Trimming took 1 base from V and 6 from J; bases not matched to a gene: 4. This CDR3 is built from 15 residues. CDR3: CASSQVGTGKNTIYF. CDR3 bases: TGCGCCAGCAGCCAAGTGGGGACAGGGAAAAACACCATATATTTT.

V usage is TRBV6-5 and J usage is TRBJ1-6; 7 bases map to TRBD1. The V gene's germline CDR1 is MNHEY and CDR2 SVGAGI. Unmatched junction bases numbered 6, after V lost 8 bases and J lost 5 bases. This CDR3 spans 14 amino acids. The CDR3 nucleotides are TGTGCCAGCTTTCACGGGACAGATAATTCACCCCTCCACTTT. Amino acid sequence: CASFHGTDNSPLHF.

The chain uses TRBV19 and TRBJ2-2; D not certain. In germline, CDR1 is LNHDA, CDR2 SQIVND (reference sequence). This CDR3 region has 13 residues. V gave up 2 bases and J gave up 7 bases, with 8 bases separating them. The CDR3 DNA reads TGTGCCAGTAGTATAAGTGAGAACGGGGAGCTGTTTTTT. Residues: CASSISENGELFF. Full variable domain (missing parts from reference TRBV19 and TRBJ2-2): DGGITQSPKYLFRKEGQNVTLSCEQNLNHDAMYWYRQDPGQGLRLIYYSQIVNDFQKGDIAEGYSVSREKKESFPLTVTSAQKNPTAFYLCASSISENGELFFGEGSRLTVL.

This chain joins TRBV6-1 and TRBJ1-2; D is undetermined. Germline V gives CDR1 MNHNS, CDR2 SASEGT. V dropped 0 bases and J dropped 4 bases, with 9 bases sitting between them. The CDR3 contains 14 residues. CDR3 DNA sequence: TGTGCCAGCAGTGAAGCTGGGGAGGGCTATGGCTACACCTTC. Translation: CASSEAGEGYGYTF.

The rearrangement joins TRBV11-2 to TRBJ2-2; D ambiguous. The germline V and J ends were trimmed by 5 bases and 0 bases, with 13 bases remaining between them. Germline assignment: CDR1 SGHAT and CDR2 FQNNGV. The CDR3 has 16 amino acids. CDR3 in amino acids: CASSAGRRANTGELFF. The CDR3 DNA sequence: TGTGCCAGCAGCGCTGGTAGGAGAGCGAACACCGGGGAGCTGTTTTTT.

J is TRBJ2-5 and V is TRBV4-1; weak D call: TRBD1 (6 bases). CDR1 is MGHRA and CDR2 is YSYEKL in the germline V gene. The CDR3 extends over 19 amino acids. V gave up 2 bases and J gave up 2 bases, with 24 bases separating them. The CDR3 region is CASSQYEAGTRNGQETQYF. The CDR3 coding sequence is TGCGCCAGCAGCCAATACGAAGCCGGGACACGAAATGGGCAAGAGACCCAGTACTTC.

In DNA, the CDR3 is TGTGCCAGCAGTCTACAGGGGTCTCTGAACACTGAAGCTTTCTTT. Its translation is CASSLQGSLNTEAFF. V usage is TRBV6-5 and J usage is TRBJ1-1; TRBD1 matches 7 bases. This CDR3 comprises 15 residues. CDR1 is MNHEY, CDR2 SVGAGI, per germline. With V trimmed by 5 bases and J by 0 bases, 6 bases remained unmatched.

The V gene is TRBV20-1, the J gene TRBJ2-5; 7 bases are a match to TRBD1. Per germline, CDR1 DFQATT and CDR2 SNEGSKA (reference sequence). V was pared by 3 bases and J by 1 base, with 8 bases of the junction left unmatched. The CDR3 has 15 amino acids. CDR3: CSASLGGGIQETQYF. CDR3 DNA: TGCAGTGCTAGTTTAGGGGGCGGTATCCAAGAGACCCAGTACTTC.

This chain connects TRBV12-3 or TRBV12-4 to TRBJ2-1; no clear D gene. This CDR3 region has 12 residues. Trimming left V 2 bases short and J 7 bases short, with 6 bases between. The CDR3 DNA is TGTGCCAGCAGTTTAAACGGGAATGAGCAGTTCTTC. This codes for CASSLNGNEQFF.

The gene calls are TRBV11-2 and TRBJ2-7; 11 nucleotides line up with TRBD1. Germline assignment: CDR1 SGHAT and CDR2 FQNNGV. V dropped 5 bases and J dropped 6; count of bases not matched to a gene: 9. The CDR3 has 15 amino acids. CDR3 sequence (DNA): TGTGCCAGCAGCCTCTCGGGACAGGGGGTCCGCGAGCAGTACTTC. This translates into CASSLSGQGVREQYF.

This clone has a handful of counts. The rearrangement joins TRBV29-1 to TRBJ2-7; no reliable D call. Trimming cost V 6 bases and J 4 bases, with 16 bases left between them. Germline V lookup: CDR1 SQVTM, CDR2 ANQGSEA. The CDR3 totals 13 residues. CDR3: CSVTGNVGYEQYF. CDR3 nucleotide sequence: TGCAGCGTCACCGGAAATGTAGGATACGAGCAGTACTTC.